A selection of T cell receptor beta chains follows, all from one sample in a study of blood T cell repertoires in COVID-19. Assay: immunoSEQ multiplex PCR; the TCRdb copy retains only in-frame clones and omits some. The repertoire includes roughly 220,000 clones, around 90% of them detected once, and approximately 14% sits in the top ten. The specimen was PBMCs or T cells enriched from blood (not recorded which). These TCRs come from a woman between 50 and 59 years old with acute COVID-19. Both conserved end residues are part of each CDR3. Each record gives: J gene, V gene, CDR3 protein.

J gene: TRBJ2-7; V gene: TRBV7-9; CDR3 protein: CASVGLVNEQYF
J gene: TRBJ2-7; V gene: TRBV5-1; CDR3 protein: CTSSLDANLYEQYF
J gene: TRBJ2-5; V gene: TRBV30; CDR3 protein: CAWSVGQPMGETQYF
J gene: TRBJ1-1; V gene: TRBV6-5; CDR3 protein: CASSYSRGWNTEAFF
J gene: TRBJ2-3; V gene: TRBV5-1; CDR3 protein: CASSLWGGPTDTQYF
J gene: TRBJ1-5; V gene: TRBV12-3/TRBV12-4; CDR3 protein: CASRTEPQPQHF
J gene: TRBJ2-7; V gene: TRBV18; CDR3 protein: CASSLQTGGGYEQYF
J gene: TRBJ2-5; V gene: TRBV3-1/TRBV3-2; CDR3 protein: CASSQESIWGTSAINQETQYF
J gene: TRBJ2-3; V gene: TRBV27; CDR3 protein: CASSLSPPQAADTQYF
J gene: TRBJ1-1; V gene: TRBV11-2; CDR3 protein: CASSYGQGAVEAFF